This T cell receptor (beta chain) was identified in a study of T cell responses to AZD1222 COVID-19 vaccine. In regard to this clone: What it recognizes is unknown.

Measured with immunoSEQ multiplex PCR; TCRdb has only the in-frame clones, and not every one. The sample holds more than 85,000 clones, more than 75% seen once. V was pared by 2 bases and J by 4 bases, with 14 bases between. The CDR3 runs 16 residues. Per the germline V gene, CDR1 is MNHNY and CDR2 is SVGAGI (reference sequence). General study findings and limits: Spike as a whole was targeted by vaccine-associated CD4 TCRs, dominant at 160-218 and 743-854. Repertoires were obtained only post-peak T cell response.

The TCR originated in an adult who received the AZD1222 COVID-19 vaccine. The chain has TRBV6-6 and TRBJ1-4; D might be TRBD1 (6 bases). Specimen: peripheral blood, collected 28 days after the second AZD1222 dose. CDR3 in amino acids: CASSYPLTGDNEKLFF. CDR3 sequence (DNA): TGTGCCAGCAGTTACCCCTTGACAGGAGATAATGAAAAACTGTTTTTT.